These T cell receptor beta chains were read from a single sample in a study of T cell changes during pregnancy in multiple sclerosis. Clones were sequenced by immunoSEQ multiplex PCR, and TCRdb holds only the in-frame ones, with some missing. The data show about 42,000 clones, 84% seen once. This material consisted of CD4+ T cells from peripheral blood mononuclear cells, taken before pregnancy. The receptors derive from a female donor with multiple sclerosis, enrolled in a pregnancy study. Both conserved end residues are part of each CDR3. The D gene is left open where the match is weak. The listing skips clone size in some rows; elsewhere it reads once, few, many or a size class.

j_call: TRBJ2-7; d_call: TRBD2; v_call: TRBV5-1; clone_size: -; cdr3_aa: CASSSKLAGGRYEQYF; cdr3_nt: TGCGCCAGCAGCTCCAAATTAGCGGGAGGGCGGTACGAGCAGTACTTC
j_call: TRBJ1-1; d_call: -; v_call: TRBV19; clone_size: -; cdr3_aa: CALDGGPLNTEAFF; cdr3_nt: TGTGCCTTAGACGGGGGGCCCCTGAACACTGAAGCTTTCTTT
j_call: TRBJ2-7; d_call: -; v_call: TRBV28; clone_size: -; cdr3_aa: CASSSPGTYEQYF; cdr3_nt: TGTGCCAGCAGTTCTCCAGGGACCTACGAGCAGTACTTC
j_call: TRBJ1-6; d_call: TRBD1; v_call: TRBV19; clone_size: -; cdr3_aa: CASSIEPGGVSPLHF; cdr3_nt: TGTGCCAGTAGTATAGAGCCAGGGGGCGTTTCACCCCTCCACTTT
j_call: TRBJ2-3; d_call: TRBD2; v_call: TRBV5-6; clone_size: -; cdr3_aa: CASSLGLAGVGDTQYF; cdr3_nt: TGTGCCAGCAGCCTGGGACTAGCGGGAGTGGGGGATACGCAGTATTTT
j_call: TRBJ1-5; d_call: -; v_call: TRBV9; clone_size: -; cdr3_aa: CASSVGPHSNQPQHF; cdr3_nt: TGTGCCAGCAGCGTAGGGCCCCATAGCAATCAGCCCCAGCATTTT
j_call: TRBJ1-2; d_call: -; v_call: TRBV7-2; clone_size: -; cdr3_aa: CASSFRQDLGGYTF; cdr3_nt: TGTGCCAGCAGCTTTAGACAGGACCTGGGGGGCTACACCTTC
j_call: TRBJ1-3; d_call: -; v_call: TRBV19; clone_size: -; cdr3_aa: CATTRAEGRNTIYF; cdr3_nt: TGTGCCACAACCCGGGCCGAGGGTCGAAACACCATATATTTT
j_call: TRBJ2-6; d_call: TRBD1; v_call: TRBV7-9; clone_size: -; cdr3_aa: CASSLEPGGIGANVLTF; cdr3_nt: TGTGCCAGCAGCTTAGAGCCAGGGGGAATTGGGGCCAACGTCCTGACTTTC
j_call: TRBJ2-6; d_call: -; v_call: TRBV5-1; clone_size: -; cdr3_aa: CASSLRGGGTGVSGANVLTF; cdr3_nt: TGCGCCAGCAGCTTGAGAGGCGGGGGCACCGGCGTCTCTGGGGCCAACGTCCTGACTTTC
j_call: TRBJ2-3; d_call: TRBD2; v_call: TRBV10-3; clone_size: -; cdr3_aa: CAIGGDSGSATDTQYF; cdr3_nt: TGTGCCATCGGCGGAGATAGCGGGAGCGCCACAGATACGCAGTATTTT
j_call: TRBJ1-5; d_call: -; v_call: TRBV7-2; clone_size: -; cdr3_aa: CASSSNLQGQPQHF; cdr3_nt: TGTGCCAGCAGCTCGAATTTACAGGGCCAGCCCCAGCATTTT
j_call: TRBJ1-2; d_call: -; v_call: TRBV30; clone_size: -; cdr3_aa: CAWSGQGTPYTF; cdr3_nt: TGTGCCTGGAGTGGACAAGGGACTCCCTACACCTTC
j_call: TRBJ1-5; d_call: -; v_call: TRBV19; clone_size: once; cdr3_aa: CASRFVGQLNQPQHF; cdr3_nt: TGTGCCAGTAGATTCGTCGGACAACTCAATCAGCCCCAGCATTTT
j_call: TRBJ2-1; d_call: TRBD1; v_call: TRBV4-2; clone_size: -; cdr3_aa: CASSHGDRFFSEQFF; cdr3_nt: TGTGCCAGCAGCCACGGGGACAGGTTTTTTAGTGAGCAGTTCTTC
j_call: TRBJ1-1; d_call: -; v_call: TRBV2; clone_size: few; cdr3_aa: CASRLGAGGTEAFF; cdr3_nt: TGTGCCAGCAGGCTGGGGGCTGGGGGCACTGAAGCTTTCTTT
j_call: TRBJ1-3; d_call: TRBD1; v_call: TRBV7-9; clone_size: -; cdr3_aa: CASSQGQGKGTIYF; cdr3_nt: TGTGCCAGCAGCCAGGGACAGGGTAAAGGCACCATATATTTT
j_call: TRBJ1-5; d_call: -; v_call: TRBV5-4; clone_size: -; cdr3_aa: CASSLGGGHDQPQHF; cdr3_nt: TGTGCCAGCAGCTTGGGAGGGGGTCACGATCAGCCCCAGCATTTT
j_call: TRBJ2-1; d_call: -; v_call: TRBV5-1; clone_size: -; cdr3_aa: CASSFFDPGGEQFF; cdr3_nt: TGCGCCAGCAGCTTCTTCGACCCTGGCGGAGAGCAGTTCTTC
j_call: TRBJ2-5; d_call: TRBD2; v_call: TRBV4-1; clone_size: -; cdr3_aa: CASSRGREGWETQYF; cdr3_nt: TGCGCCAGCTCCCGGGGGAGGGAGGGATGGGAGACCCAGTACTTC
j_call: TRBJ1-1; d_call: TRBD1; v_call: TRBV30; clone_size: -; cdr3_aa: CAWSALGQGYTEAFF; cdr3_nt: TGTGCCTGGAGTGCTCTTGGACAGGGCTACACTGAAGCTTTCTTT
j_call: TRBJ2-7; d_call: -; v_call: TRBV7-8; clone_size: -; cdr3_aa: CASSLRPGLYEQYF; cdr3_nt: TGTGCCAGCAGCTTGCGGCCAGGACTCTACGAGCAGTACTTC
j_call: TRBJ2-7; d_call: -; v_call: TRBV6-1; clone_size: once; cdr3_aa: CASSDRGRAPYEQYF; cdr3_nt: TGTGCCAGCAGTGATCGGGGAAGGGCCCCCTACGAGCAGTACTTC